This T cell receptor beta chain comes out of a study of breast tumors, draining lymph nodes, adjacent tissues. The germline gives CDR1 DFQATT, CDR2 SNEGSKA (reference sequence). V shed 5 bases, J shed 3 bases, and the junction held 7 bases outside the gene matches. The CDR3 is 14 residues long. On this clonotype itself: No antigen is known for it.

Study-level findings and limits: That most tumor T cells come from lymph nodes remained unproven. The data were judged consistent with most tumor T cells coming from lymph node and expanding in tumor. Tumors had less TCR diversity than lymph nodes, more than nontumor tissue.

From the multiplex PCR reads, TCRdb called clonotypes with MiXCR, one entry per CDR3 protein. This sample carries about 15,000 distinct CDR3 sequences, roughly 44% of them seen once, and the ten largest clones take roughly 31%. The genes are TRBV20-1 and TRBJ1-5; 7 nucleotides match TRBD1. What was sequenced was tumor-adjacent breast tissue. The sequence was collected from a female donor with breast cancer. Some clones in this sample may be carry-over from other donors' samples. The CDR3 bases are TGCAGTGCTGGCCGGGACAGCAACAATCAGCCCCAGCATTTT. This gives the protein CSAGRDSNNQPQHF.